This T cell receptor beta chain was obtained from a study of T cell responses to AZD1222 COVID-19 vaccine. This clone was counted once. Its antigen is unidentified. Study-level findings and limits: Donors were chiefly white British, with a greater number of females, and clonal diversity was perhaps underestimated. The study sampled repertoires only after the peak T cell response. Targeting of unmutated variant regions was reportedly seen in nearly half of spike-specific TCRs.

This CDR3 spans 17 amino acids. Germline CDR1 reads SGHVS; CDR2 reads FNYEAQ. The V segment lost 3 bases and the J segment 1 base; nucleotides outside the gene matches: 6. Profiling relied on immunoSEQ multiplex PCR, and the TCRdb table lists in-frame clones only, not all of them. The data hold about 110,000 clones, with roughly 89% observed a single time. The input for sequencing was peripheral blood, taken 28 days after the second AZD1222 dose. The clonotype was recovered from an adult who received the AZD1222 COVID-19 vaccine. The chain links TRBV7-6 to TRBJ1-1; 12 positions match TRBD1. The chain's CDR3 is CASSFTPGQGANTEAFF. The CDR3 nucleotides read TGTGCCAGCAGCTTTACGCCGGGACAGGGGGCGAACACTGAAGCTTTCTTT.